The clone carrying this T cell receptor beta chain showed up just once. The antigen is undetermined. The primer mix had 60 Vbeta and 13 Jbeta primers. The repertoire was sequenced with immunoSEQ multiplex PCR; TCRdb's copy has only in-frame clones and lacks some. Here the sample spans about 110,000 clones, about four fifths being singletons. The data derive from a study of cytomegalovirus exposure and HLA in healthy donors. Findings and caveats of the study: Sequencing depth across donors, presence/absence analyses assumed, was roughly uniform. Per published accounts, TCR beta sequences correctly predicted the HLA-A and HLA-B alleles of most subjects.

Germline V gene sequence: CDR1 SGHTS, CDR2 YDEGEE. The CDR3 runs to 14 residues. Trimming took off 1 base at V and 2 bases at J, with 9 bases between the two ends. The rearrangement uses TRBV5-8 and TRBJ2-5; the D gene is possibly TRBD1 (6 bases). This clonotype originated in a man between 45 and 60 years old in good health and CMV-seronegative. Source material: PBMCs. CDR3 sequence (DNA): TGTGCCAGCAGCTTGAGGACAGTACAAGAGACCCAGTACTTC. It yields the protein CASSLRTVQETQYF.